This TCR beta chain appears in the sequencing data of a study of blood T cell repertoires in COVID-19. Study-wide background: Researchers got acute and convalescent COVID-19 samples from the United States, Italy and Spain. T cells, B-cell-depleted T cells, or PBMCs supplied cDNA or gDNA.

Germline assignment: CDR1 SGHVS and CDR2 FQNEAQ. J was trimmed by 5 bases and V by 5 bases; bases with no gene match: 17. This CDR3 region has 20 residues. Authors' processing steps: Amplification of reference gene primers provided the estimated nucleated cell counts. Assay used: immunoSEQ multiplex PCR; TCRdb lists only in-frame clones, some missing. That table supplies the V and J calls and clone size; D and trimming were determined from the DNA. The data hold around 99,000 clones, with roughly nine tenths observed a single time. J is TRBJ2-1 and V is TRBV7-8, with 14 nucleotides matching TRBD2. The sample consisted of peripheral blood. The receptor was isolated from a man aged 35 to 55 with active or convalescent COVID-19. DNA for the CDR3: TGTGCCAGCAGCGATACCGGGACTAGCGGGGGAATCCGTTGGAACAATGAGCAGTTCTTC. Its protein is CASSDTGTSGGIRWNNEQFF.